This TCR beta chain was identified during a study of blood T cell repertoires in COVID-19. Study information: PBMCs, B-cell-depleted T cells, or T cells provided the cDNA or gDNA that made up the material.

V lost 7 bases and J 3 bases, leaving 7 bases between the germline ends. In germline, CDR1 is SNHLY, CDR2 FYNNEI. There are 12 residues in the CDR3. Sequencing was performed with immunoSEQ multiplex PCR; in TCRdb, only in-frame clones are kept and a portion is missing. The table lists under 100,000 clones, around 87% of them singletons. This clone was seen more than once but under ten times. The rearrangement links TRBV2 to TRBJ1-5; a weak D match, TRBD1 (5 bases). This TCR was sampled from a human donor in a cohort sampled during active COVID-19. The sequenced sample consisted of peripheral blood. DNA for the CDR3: TGTGCCAGCAAGACAGACAATCAGCCCCAGCATTTT. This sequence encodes CASKTDNQPQHF.